The 18 T cell receptor beta chains presented below share a single source sample, sequenced in a study of CD8+CD57+ T cells in acquired aplastic anemia. The study profiled TCR beta VDJ and CDR3 using genomic DNA as template. MiXCR, applied by TCRdb to the reads, yields one record per CDR3 protein. The sample yields about 150,000 distinct CDR3 sequences, around half seen once. The authors sequenced patients whose flow cytometry had shown CD8+CD57+ cell expansion. The sample comprised sorted CD4+, CD8+, or CD8+CD57+ T cells (not recorded which) from PBMCs. Receptors were obtained from a human donor with aplastic anemia.

V is TRBV20-1 and J is TRBJ2-7; D remains ambiguous. The V gene's germline CDR1 is DFQATT and CDR2 SNEGSKA (reference sequence). The CDR3 runs 13 residues. V was cut by 3 bases and J by 2 bases, with 11 bases left in between. CDR3 coding DNA: TGCAGTGCTAGTTCGGGCACAGCCTACGAGCAGTACTTC. Its translation: CSASSGTAYEQYF.

This chain links TRBV5-1 with TRBJ1-6; D unclear. CDR3 length: 16 residues. Germline values: CDR1 SGHRS, CDR2 YFSETQ. The V gene lost 4 bases and the J gene lost 5 bases, with 16 bases spanning the gap. CDR3 nucleotides: TGCGCCAGCAGCCCACACGCCAGCGACAATAATTCACCCCTCCACTTT. It translates to CASSPHASDNNSPLHF. The variable domain in full, with the rest retrieved from reference TRBV5-1 and TRBJ1-6, is KAGVTQTPRYLIKTRGQQVTLSCSPISGHRSVSWYQQTPGQGLQFLFEYFSETQRNKGNFPGRFSGRQFSNSRSEMNVSTLELGDSALYLCASSPHASDNNSPLHFGNGTRLTVT.

On this clonotype itself: This may be a read error, as it is one base from a much larger clone. J is TRBJ1-1 and V is TRBV6-1; D not certain. The CDR3 totals 11 residues. Germline CDR1 reads MNHNS; CDR2 reads SASEGT. V was clipped by 7 bases and J by 1 base, with 4 bases between them. CDR3 bases: TGTGCCAGCAAAGAGAACACTGAAGCTTTCTTT. Protein product: CASKENTEAFF.

The chain combines TRBV20-1 with TRBJ2-1; maybe TRBD1 (6 bases). The V gene lost 0 bases and the J gene lost 4 bases, with 13 bases spanning the gap. The CDR3 runs to 15 residues. From germline, CDR1 is DFQATT and CDR2 SNEGSKA (reference sequence). In nucleotides, the CDR3 is TGCAGTGCTAGAGATTTTCAGGGGCCTTACAATGAGCAGTTCTTC. Amino acid sequence: CSARDFQGPYNEQFF.

This chain connects TRBV29-1 to TRBJ2-1; 7 bases align to TRBD1. The CDR3 loop spans 15 amino acids. The V and J ends lost 6 bases and 1 base, in that order; junction bases with no gene match: 9. Per germline, CDR1 SQVTM and CDR2 ANQGSEA. The CDR3 loop reads CSVAGTADSYNEQFF. CDR3 coding DNA: TGCAGCGTGGCCGGGACAGCTGATTCCTACAATGAGCAGTTCTTC.

The chain uses TRBV20-1 and TRBJ2-2, with 12 bases aligning to TRBD2. V lost 6 bases to trimming and J lost 7 bases; unmatched junction nucleotides: 6. The CDR3 is 14 residues long. The V gene's germline CDR1 is DFQATT and CDR2 SNEGSKA (reference sequence). The CDR3 nucleotides read TGCAGTGCAAGGACTAGCGGGATTGTCGGGGAGCTGTTTTTT. It yields the protein CSARTSGIVGELFF.

As concerns this clonotype: This sequence may be a read error, since a much larger clone differs from it by one base. This rearrangement joins TRBV12-3 or TRBV12-4 to TRBJ1-2; 8 bases align to TRBD1. V gave up 5 bases and J gave up 4 bases; unmatched junction bases: 6. This CDR3 is 14 amino acids long. CDR3 amino acids: CASSTTGGGYGYTF. The CDR3 DNA follows: TGTGCCAGCAGTACAACAGGGGGGGGCTATGGCTACACCTTC.

This clonotype occurred a few times. The chain uses TRBV10-3 and TRBJ2-7; TRBD1 might be the D (8 bases). The V end lost 6 bases, the J end lost 6 bases, and 15 bases lay between the germline ends. This CDR3 is 13 amino acids long. Germline V CDR1 and CDR2: ENHRY, SYGVKD. CDR3 sequence: CAISLTGEGEQYF. DNA of the CDR3: TGTGCCATCAGCCTGACAGGGGAGGGCGAGCAGTACTTC.

The genes are TRBV6-4 and TRBJ2-3; 14 bases agree with TRBD2. This CDR3 comprises 16 residues. Trimming took 2 bases from V and 4 from J; bases not matched to a gene: 2. CDR1 MRHNA and CDR2 SNTAGT come from the germline V gene. CDR3: CASSDGTSGGADTQYF. The CDR3, as DNA: TGTGCCAGCAGTGACGGGACTAGCGGGGGAGCAGATACGCAGTATTTT.

Points on this clonotype: Possible read error: a much larger clone is one base away. The chain links TRBV12-3 or TRBV12-4 to TRBJ2-3, with a tentative D call TRBD1 (6 bases). This CDR3 is 12 amino acids long. The CDR3 DNA follows: TGTGCCAGCAGTTTAGCGACAGGTACGCAGTATTTT. This sequence encodes CASSLATGTQYF.

Many counts were recorded for this clonotype. The chain combines TRBV5-6 with TRBJ1-1; D perhaps matches TRBD1 (6 bases). The germline V gene has CDR1 SGHDT and CDR2 YYEEEE. The CDR3 contains 14 residues. V lost 2 bases and J lost 1, with 9 bases in between. This CDR3 is CASSLGGRNTEAFF. In DNA form, the CDR3 reads TGTGCCAGCAGCTTAGGGGGGAGGAACACTGAAGCTTTCTTT.

The genes are TRBV7-2 and TRBJ2-5; possibly TRBD2 for D (7 bases). The CDR3 has 15 amino acids. V lost 5 bases to trimming and J lost 4 bases, with 17 bases between them. CDR1 is SGHTA and CDR2 is FQGNSA in the germline V gene. CDR3 amino acids: CASSMLGGQRETQYF. The CDR3 nucleotides are TGTGCCAGCAGCATGTTGGGGGGGCAGAGAGAGACCCAGTACTTC.

Regarding this clonotype: The junction differs from germline at one of its ends, possibly a read error. This chain connects TRBV20-1 to TRBJ1-4; D perhaps matches TRBD1 (6 bases). Germline loops: CDR1 DFQATT, CDR2 SNEGSKA (reference sequence). This CDR3 is built from 15 residues. The CDR3 DNA follows: TGCAGTGCTAGTCGGTCTGGGGGGGCTAATGAGAAACTGTTTTTT. Protein: CSASRSGGANEKLFF.

The J gene is TRBJ1-1, the V gene TRBV19; no clear D gene. CDR1 is LNHDA and CDR2 is SQIVND in the germline V gene (reference sequence). The CDR3 consists of 13 residues. V was clipped by 7 bases and J by 0 bases, with 9 bases between them. Here the CDR3 reads CASTRILNTEAFF. The CDR3, as DNA: TGTGCCAGTACCAGGATACTGAACACTGAAGCTTTCTTT.

This clonotype was counted ten times or more. This chain uses TRBV20-1 with TRBJ2-1; 9 bases fit TRBD2. J was trimmed by 6 bases and V by 5 bases; bases with no gene match: 8. The germline V gene encodes CDR1 DFQATT and CDR2 SNEGSKA (reference sequence). The CDR3 consists of 14 residues. The CDR3 DNA sequence: TGCAGTGCTCAAGGCGGGGGGGCCGGCAATGAGCAGTTCTTC. Translating gives CSAQGGGAGNEQFF.

There are many counts of this clonotype. V and J are TRBV7-2 and TRBJ2-1; D might be TRBD1 (6 bases). This CDR3 region has 14 residues. Trimming took 2 bases from V and 6 from J, leaving 11 bases between them. CDR1 is SGHTA, CDR2 FQGNSA, per germline. The CDR3 loop reads CASSLQGIGNEQFF. The CDR3 coding sequence is TGTGCCAGCAGCTTACAGGGGATTGGCAATGAGCAGTTCTTC.

This clonotype was detected once. V is TRBV29-1 and J is TRBJ2-2; no firm D call. The germline gives CDR1 SQVTM, CDR2 ANQGSEA. The CDR3 is 11 residues long. V gave up 2 bases and J gave up 8 bases, with 6 bases separating them. Here the CDR3 reads CSVELRGELFF. DNA of the CDR3: TGCAGCGTTGAACTCCGAGGGGAGCTGTTTTTT.

The genes are TRBV19 and TRBJ2-5; D not resolved. The germline V gene has CDR1 LNHDA and CDR2 SQIVND (reference sequence). CDR3 length equals 9 residues. Trimming took off 6 bases at V and 7 bases at J, with 3 bases between the two ends. CDR3 coding DNA: TGTGCCAGTAGACGGACCCAGTACTTC. Translating it yields CASRRTQYF.